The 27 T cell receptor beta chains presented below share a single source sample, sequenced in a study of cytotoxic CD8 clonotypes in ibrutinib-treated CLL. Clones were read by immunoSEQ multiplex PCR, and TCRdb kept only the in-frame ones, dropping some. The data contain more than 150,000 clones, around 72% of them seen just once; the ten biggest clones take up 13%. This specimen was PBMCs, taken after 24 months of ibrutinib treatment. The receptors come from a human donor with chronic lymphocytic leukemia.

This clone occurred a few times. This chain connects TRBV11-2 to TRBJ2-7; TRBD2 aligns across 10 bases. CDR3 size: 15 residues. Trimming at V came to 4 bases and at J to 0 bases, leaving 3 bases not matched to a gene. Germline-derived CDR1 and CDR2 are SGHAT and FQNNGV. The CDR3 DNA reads TGTGCCAGCAGCTCCGTAGCGGGAGGCTCCTACGAGCAGTACTTC. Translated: CASSSVAGGSYEQYF. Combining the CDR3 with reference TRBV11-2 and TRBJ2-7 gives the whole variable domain EAGVAQSPRYKIIEKRQSVAFWCNPISGHATLYWYQQILGQGPKLLIQFQNNGVVDDSQLPKDRFSAERLKGVDSTLKIQPAKLEDSAVYLCASSSVAGGSYEQYFGPGTRLTVT.

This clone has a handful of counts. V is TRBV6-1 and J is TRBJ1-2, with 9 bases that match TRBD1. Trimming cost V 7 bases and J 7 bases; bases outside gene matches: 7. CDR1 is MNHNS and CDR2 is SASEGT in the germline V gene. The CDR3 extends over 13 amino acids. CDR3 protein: CASNPGQGRGYTF. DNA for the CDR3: TGTGCCAGCAATCCGGGACAGGGTCGTGGCTACACCTTC.

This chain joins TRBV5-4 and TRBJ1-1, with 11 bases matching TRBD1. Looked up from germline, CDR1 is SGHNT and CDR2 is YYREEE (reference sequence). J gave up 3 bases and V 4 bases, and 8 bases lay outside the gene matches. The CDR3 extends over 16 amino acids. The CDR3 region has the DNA TGTGCCAGCAGCACCCCGGACAGGGGGCTTTACACTGAAGCTTTCTTT. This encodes CASSTPDRGLYTEAFF.

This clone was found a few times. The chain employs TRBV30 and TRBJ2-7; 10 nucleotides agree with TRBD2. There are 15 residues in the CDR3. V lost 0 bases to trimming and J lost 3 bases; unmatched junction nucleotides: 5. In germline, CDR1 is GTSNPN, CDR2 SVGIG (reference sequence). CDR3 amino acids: CAWSVRLAGDYEQYF. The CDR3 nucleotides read TGTGCCTGGAGTGTGCGGCTAGCGGGAGACTACGAGCAGTACTTC.

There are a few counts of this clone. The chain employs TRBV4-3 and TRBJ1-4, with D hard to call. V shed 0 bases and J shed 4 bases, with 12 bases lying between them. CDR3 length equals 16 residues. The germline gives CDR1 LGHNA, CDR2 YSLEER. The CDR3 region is CASSQDTTEVNEKLFF. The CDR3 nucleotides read TGCGCCAGCAGCCAAGATACCACTGAAGTTAATGAAAAACTGTTTTTT.

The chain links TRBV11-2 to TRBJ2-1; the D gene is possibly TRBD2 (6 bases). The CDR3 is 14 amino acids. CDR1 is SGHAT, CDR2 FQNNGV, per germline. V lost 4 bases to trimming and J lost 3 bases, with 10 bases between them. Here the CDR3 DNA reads TGTGCCAGCAGCTCTGCGACTAGCTACAATGAGCAGTTCTTC. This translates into CASSSATSYNEQFF.

This CDR3 reads CSVVRSRNTEAFF. The CDR3 DNA reads TGCAGCGTTGTTCGCAGCAGGAACACTGAAGCTTTCTTT. The rearrangement joins TRBV29-1 to TRBJ1-1; D unresolved. The CDR3 runs to 13 residues. V was trimmed by 4 bases and J by 1 base, leaving 10 bases between them. Germline CDR1 is SQVTM and CDR2 is ANQGSEA.

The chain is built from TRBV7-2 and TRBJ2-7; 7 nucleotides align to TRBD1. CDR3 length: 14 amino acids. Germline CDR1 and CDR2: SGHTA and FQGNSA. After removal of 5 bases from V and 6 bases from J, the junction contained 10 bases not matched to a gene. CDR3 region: CASSPDRNLPEQYF. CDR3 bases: TGTGCCAGCAGCCCGGACAGGAACCTACCCGAGCAGTACTTC.

The CDR3 nucleotides are TGCAGCGTCCGACTAGCTCGGAGGTTAGTGGAGACCCAGTACTTC. The encoded protein is CSVRLARRLVETQYF. This chain joins TRBV29-1 and TRBJ2-5, with TRBD2 matching over 7 bases. With 6 bases clipped from V and 5 bases from J, the junction kept 15 bases outside the gene matches. The CDR3 runs to 15 residues. Per germline, CDR1 SQVTM and CDR2 ANQGSEA.

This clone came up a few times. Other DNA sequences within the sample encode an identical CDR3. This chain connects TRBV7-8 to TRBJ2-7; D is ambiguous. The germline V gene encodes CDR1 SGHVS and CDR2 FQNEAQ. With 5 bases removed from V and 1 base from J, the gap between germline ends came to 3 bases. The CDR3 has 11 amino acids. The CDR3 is CASSPSYEQYF. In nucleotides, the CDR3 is TGTGCCAGCAGCCCTTCCTACGAGCAGTACTTC.

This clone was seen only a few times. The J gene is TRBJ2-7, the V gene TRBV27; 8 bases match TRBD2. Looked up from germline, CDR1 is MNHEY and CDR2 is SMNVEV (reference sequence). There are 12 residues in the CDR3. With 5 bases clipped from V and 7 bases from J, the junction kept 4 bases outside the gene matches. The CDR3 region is CASSLVAGEQYF. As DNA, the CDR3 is TGTGCCAGCAGTCTCGTAGCGGGGGAGCAGTACTTC.

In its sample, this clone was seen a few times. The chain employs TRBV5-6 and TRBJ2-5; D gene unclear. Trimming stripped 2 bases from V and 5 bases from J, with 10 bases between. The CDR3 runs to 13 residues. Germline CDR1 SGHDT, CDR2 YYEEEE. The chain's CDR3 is CASSFNVRETQYF. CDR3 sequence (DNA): TGTGCCAGCAGCTTTAATGTTCGGGAGACCCAGTACTTC.

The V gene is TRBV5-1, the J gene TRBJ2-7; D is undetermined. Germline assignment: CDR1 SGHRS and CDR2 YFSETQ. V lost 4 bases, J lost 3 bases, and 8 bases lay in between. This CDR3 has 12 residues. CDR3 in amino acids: CASSLTNYEQYF. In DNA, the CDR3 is TGCGCCAGCAGCCTTACAAACTACGAGCAGTACTTC. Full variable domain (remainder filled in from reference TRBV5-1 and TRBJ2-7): KAGVTQTPRYLIKTRGQQVTLSCSPISGHRSVSWYQQTPGQGLQFLFEYFSETQRNKGNFPGRFSGRQFSNSRSEMNVSTLELGDSALYLCASSLTNYEQYFGPGTRLTVT.

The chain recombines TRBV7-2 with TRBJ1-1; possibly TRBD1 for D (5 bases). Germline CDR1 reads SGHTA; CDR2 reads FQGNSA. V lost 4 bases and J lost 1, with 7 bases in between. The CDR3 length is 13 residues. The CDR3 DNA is TGTGCCAGCAGCTGGGGCTCGAACACTGAAGCTTTCTTT. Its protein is CASSWGSNTEAFF. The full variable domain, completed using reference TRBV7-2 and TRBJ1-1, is GAGVSQSPSNKVTEKGKDVELRCDPISGHTALYWYRQSLGQGLEFLIYFQGNSAPDKSGLPSDRFSAERTGGSVSTLTIQRTQQEDSAVYLCASSWGSNTEAFFGQGTRLTVV.

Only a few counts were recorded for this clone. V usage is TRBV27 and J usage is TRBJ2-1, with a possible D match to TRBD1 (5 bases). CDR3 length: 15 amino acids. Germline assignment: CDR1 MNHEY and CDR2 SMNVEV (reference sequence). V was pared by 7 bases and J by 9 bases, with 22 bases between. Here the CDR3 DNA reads TGTGCCAGCATACCGAATCGGGCAGGGTCGGGTGAGCAGTTCTTC. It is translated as CASIPNRAGSGEQFF.

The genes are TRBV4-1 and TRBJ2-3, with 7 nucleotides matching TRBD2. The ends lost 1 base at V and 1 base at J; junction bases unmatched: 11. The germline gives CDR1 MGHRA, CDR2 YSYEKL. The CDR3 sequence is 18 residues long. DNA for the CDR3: TGCGCCAGCAGCCAAGCCTTGGATAGCGGGTTACGCACAGATACGCAGTATTTT. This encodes CASSQALDSGLRTDTQYF.

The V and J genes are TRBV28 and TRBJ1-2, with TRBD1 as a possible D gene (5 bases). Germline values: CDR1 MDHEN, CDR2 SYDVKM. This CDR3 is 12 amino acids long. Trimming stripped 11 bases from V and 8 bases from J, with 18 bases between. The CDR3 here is CASQHTWGGYTF. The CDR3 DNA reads TGTGCCTCCCAACACACGTGGGGGGGCTACACCTTC.

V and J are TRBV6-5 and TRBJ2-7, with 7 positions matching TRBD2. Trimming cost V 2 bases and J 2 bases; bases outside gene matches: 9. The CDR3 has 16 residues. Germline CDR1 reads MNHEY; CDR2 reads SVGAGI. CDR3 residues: CASSYRTGGGPYEQYF. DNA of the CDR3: TGTGCCAGCAGTTACCGAACGGGAGGAGGGCCCTACGAGCAGTACTTC.

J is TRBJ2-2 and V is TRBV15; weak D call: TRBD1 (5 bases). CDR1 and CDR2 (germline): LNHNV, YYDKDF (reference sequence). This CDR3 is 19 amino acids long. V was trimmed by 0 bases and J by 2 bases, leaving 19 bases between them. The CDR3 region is CATSRDHAGSGYNTGELFF. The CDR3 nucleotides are TGTGCCACCAGCAGAGATCATGCAGGGTCGGGTTATAACACCGGGGAGCTGTTTTTT.

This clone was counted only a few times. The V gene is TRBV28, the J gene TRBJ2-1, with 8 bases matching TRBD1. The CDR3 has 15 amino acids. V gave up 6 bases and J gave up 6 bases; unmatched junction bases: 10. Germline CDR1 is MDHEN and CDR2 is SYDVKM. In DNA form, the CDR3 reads TGTGCCAGCAGACTAAACAGGGGGAGAGTCAATGAGCAGTTCTTC. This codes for CASRLNRGRVNEQFF.

The CDR3 DNA reads as TGCGCCAGCAGCTCTGGACTAGCAAAAGAGACCCAGTACTTC. This codes for CASSSGLAKETQYF. This chain joins TRBV5-1 and TRBJ2-5, with TRBD2 matching 8 bases. Germline V gene data show CDR1 as SGHRS and CDR2 as YFSETQ. This CDR3 has 14 residues. V lost 3 bases and J lost 3; bases outside the gene matches: 4.

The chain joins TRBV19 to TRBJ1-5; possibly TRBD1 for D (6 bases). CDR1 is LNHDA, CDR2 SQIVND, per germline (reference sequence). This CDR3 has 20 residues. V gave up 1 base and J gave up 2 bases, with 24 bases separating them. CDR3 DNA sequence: TGTGCCAGTAGTATAGCGGGGGCGATTTACGGTCGTATTGGCAATCAGCCCCAGCATTTT. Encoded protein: CASSIAGAIYGRIGNQPQHF.

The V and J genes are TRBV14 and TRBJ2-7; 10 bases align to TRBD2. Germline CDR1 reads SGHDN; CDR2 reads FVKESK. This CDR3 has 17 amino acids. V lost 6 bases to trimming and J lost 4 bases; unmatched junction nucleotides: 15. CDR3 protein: CASRRTSGASYKYEQYF. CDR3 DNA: TGTGCCAGCAGACGGACTAGCGGAGCCTCATATAAATACGAGCAGTACTTC.

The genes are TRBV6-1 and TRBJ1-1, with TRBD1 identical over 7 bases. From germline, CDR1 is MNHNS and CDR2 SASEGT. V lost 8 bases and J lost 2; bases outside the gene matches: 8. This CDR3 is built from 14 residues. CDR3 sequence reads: CASGPGQSNTEAFF. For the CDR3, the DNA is TGTGCCAGCGGCCCGGGACAGAGTAACACTGAAGCTTTCTTT.

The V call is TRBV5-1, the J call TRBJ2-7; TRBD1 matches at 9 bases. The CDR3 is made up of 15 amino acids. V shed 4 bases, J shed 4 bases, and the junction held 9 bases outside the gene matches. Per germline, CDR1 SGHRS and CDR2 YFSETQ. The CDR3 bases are TGCGCCAGCAGCACATGGACAGGGGTTGGTTACGAGCAGTACTTC. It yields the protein CASSTWTGVGYEQYF.

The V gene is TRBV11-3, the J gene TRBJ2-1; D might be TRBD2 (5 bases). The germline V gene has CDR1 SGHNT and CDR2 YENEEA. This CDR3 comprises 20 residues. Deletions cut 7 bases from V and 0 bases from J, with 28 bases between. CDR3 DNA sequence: TGTGCCAGCATCGAGCTCCCCCGACCGAAAAGCGGACGCTCCTACAATGAGCAGTTCTTC. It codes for CASIELPRPKSGRSYNEQFF.

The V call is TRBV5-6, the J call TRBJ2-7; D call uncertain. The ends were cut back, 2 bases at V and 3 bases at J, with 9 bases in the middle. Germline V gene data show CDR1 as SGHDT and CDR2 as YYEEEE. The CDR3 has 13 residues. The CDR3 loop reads CASSLRADYEQYF. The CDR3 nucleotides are TGTGCCAGCAGCTTACGGGCCGACTACGAGCAGTACTTC.